This T cell receptor (beta chain) came from a study of blood T cell repertoires in COVID-19. The wider study: Sites across the United States, Italy and Spain contributed samples from acute and convalescent COVID-19.

The V gene end was trimmed by 5 bases and the J gene end by 7 bases; junction bases not matched to a gene: 5. In germline, CDR1 is LNHDA, CDR2 SQIVND (reference sequence). The CDR3 totals 15 residues. Clones were sequenced by immunoSEQ multiplex PCR, and TCRdb holds only the in-frame ones, with some missing. The sample yields 250,000 to 350,000 clones, roughly 86% seen once. The sequencing sample was made of peripheral blood. The source is a woman aged 45-65 years with acute or convalescent COVID-19. The V and J genes are TRBV19 and TRBJ1-6, with TRBD1 identical over 10 bases. CDR3 in amino acids: CASSPRTGGNSPLHF. The CDR3 nucleotides read TGTGCCAGTAGTCCAAGGACAGGGGGGAATTCACCCCTCCACTTT.